This T cell receptor (beta chain) is drawn from a study of shared clonotypes between healthy human individuals (TCRdb year 2020). Context from the whole study: The cohort comprised a couple of women and a few men aged 18 to 49 years. Per donor, three plates each were used for CD4 naive and CD4 memory, two for CD8 naive, and one for CD8 memory. Leukapheresis yielded between about 0.85 and 10 billion PBMCs per donor. Libraries were prepared and TCR repertoires were sequenced by different laboratories using diverse techniques, in order to increase sequencing depth and limit assay-specific biases. To estimate repertoire size and how much clonotype sharing occurs between individuals, the study deeply sequenced the blood TCR repertoires of a handful of healthy adults.

TCR CDR3 regions were amplified from genomic DNA by multiplex PCR using the deep immunoSEQ assay. For each cell subset, the extracted genomic DNA was distributed evenly across all wells of several immunoSEQ 96-well plates, and each plate served as one replicate. For sorted subsets, around 200 ng genomic DNA, equal to 25,000 to 35,000 T cell genomes, was loaded into each replicate PCR. Purified libraries were quantified with a Qubit 3.0 fluorometer, sized on a Bioanalyzer 2100, and re-quantified with the KAPA Library Quantification kit. Every immunoSEQ 96-well plate was sequenced on a separate single-read 150-cycle Illumina NextSeq 550 flow cell. Per the original workflow: Because the immunoSEQ output held only junctional sequences and lacked quality scores, the filtering could not match the filtering applied to full-length reads. Sequences were annotated with PyIR, a Python wrapper for IgBLAST v1.9, using IMGT germline references to assign V/J genes and CDR3. Reads were filtered out if the reads had weak V/J assignments (E-value above 1e-6), no CDR3, stop codons, out-of-frame junctions, or ambiguous translated residues. V3J clonotypes were defined by identical inferred V gene, J gene, and CDR3 amino acid sequence. The percentage overlap between two repertoires was calculated by dividing the number of shared unique clonotypes by the size of the smaller repertoire. Richness of each repertoire was evaluated using RTK rarefaction, the Chao1 estimator, and Recon v2.1 estimates of unobserved clonotypes. OLGA was used to compute generation probabilities for all TCRbeta clonotypes that the gDNA method yielded from a few donors. The clones in this table, taken by TCRdb from immuneACCESS, are in-frame only. Not every clone is retained; where verified, under half of the shortfall comes from an unresolved V gene, and the cause of the rest is unknown. That table furnishes V, J and clone size, whereas the DNA furnished D and trimming. The sample data list approximately 500,000 clones, and about 95% of these were observed just once. Of the sample, 0.055% to 0.075% is held by the ten largest clones.

The donors were healthy, HIV-negative adults with no recently reported acute infections or vaccinations. Every donor was a Caucasian adult residing in Nashville, Tennessee, USA. Magnetic negative selection was used to enrich CD4+ T cells, after which naive cells were positively selected on CD45RA and the negative fraction became the memory subset. Blood was obtained by leukapheresis, after which PBMCs were separated by Ficoll-Histopaque density gradient centrifugation and cryopreserved in liquid nitrogen vapor phase. Analytical flow cytometry was used to check the purity and quantity of each magnetically sorted T cell population. From each sorted fraction, genomic DNA was isolated and quantified by UV absorbance on a Nanodrop 2000c. What the study reported, not specific to this receptor: Sampling was restricted to blood, and TCR repertoires in tissue are likely to differ from TCR repertoires in blood. Compared with non-shared clonotypes, the clonotypes found in all four sorted-subset donors had higher generation probabilities. When a handful of donors were compared, the shared fraction of clonotypes was about 5.2% for naive CD4, approximately 3.3% for naive CD8, 2% to 2.5% for memory CD4, and approximately 0.4% for memory CD8. Larger estimated clonotype richness was generally found for naive subsets than for memory subsets. Pairwise subsampling indicated that sequencing depth was expected to affect the degree of clonotype sharing among donors. Incomplete sequencing was indicated by rarefaction of sorted-subset datasets, despite the large sequencing depth. Because the study included only a small number of donors, the genetic and exposure-history diversity represented was limited.

Notes on this clone: Its target antigen remains unknown. Base quality data are lacking; no much larger clone is found one base away.

The sequence derives from a woman aged 30 to 39 in good health. Material: naive CD4+ T cells sorted from blood. The sample's cell subset or site label, in plain terms: CD45RA+ positively selected.

The CDR3 protein: CASSPRRESSYNSPLHF. The sequence in DNA is TGTGCCAGCAGCCCCCGGCGGGAGAGCTCCTATAATTCACCCCTCCACTTT. The chain joins TRBV7-6 to TRBJ1-6; there is no confident call for the D gene. The CDR3, from cysteine to phenylalanine, totals 17 residues. The CDR3 DNA has 51 bases and is translated from base 1. CDR1 and CDR2, per the germline V gene, are SGHVS and FNYEAQ. Cut back by 5 bases and 0 bases, the V and J ends lie 14 bases apart.